The 25 T cell receptor beta chains reported below all come from one sample, sequenced in a study of control samples from healthy donors and cancer patients. Profiling relied on immunoSEQ multiplex PCR, and the TCRdb table lists in-frame clones only, not all of them. The repertoire has 75,000 to 100,000 clones, 85% to 90% of them found once; the top ten carry over 12%. The source material was blood. The source is a man aged 30 to 45 in good health.

The sample holds one count of this clone. The V gene is TRBV6-1, the J gene TRBJ1-3; 9 bases are a match to TRBD1. In germline, CDR1 is MNHNS, CDR2 SASEGT. The CDR3 totals 17 residues. The trim removed 3 bases at V and 1 base at J, leaving 7 bases unmatched. The DNA for the CDR3 is TGTGCCAGCAGTGATCGGACAGGGGAGAAGTCTGGAAACACCATATATTTT. This encodes CASSDRTGEKSGNTIYF.

DNA of the CDR3: TGTGCCAGTAGTATTTCAGGGAGTTTGAACACTGAAGCTTTCTTT. Translation gives CASSISGSLNTEAFF. This chain connects TRBV19 to TRBJ1-1; D might be TRBD1 (5 bases). The germline V gene encodes CDR1 LNHDA and CDR2 SQIVND (reference sequence). This CDR3 has 15 residues. V was cut by 3 bases and J by 0 bases, with 11 bases left in between. Together with reference TRBV19 and TRBJ1-1, the CDR3 gives the full variable domain: DGGITQSPKYLFRKEGQNVTLSCEQNLNHDAMYWYRQDPGQGLRLIYYSQIVNDFQKGDIAEGYSVSREKKESFPLTVTSAQKNPTAFYLCASSISGSLNTEAFFGQGTRLTVV.

V gene TRBV19 combines with J gene TRBJ1-5; 7 nucleotides agree with TRBD1. Germline CDR1 and CDR2: LNHDA and SQIVND (reference sequence). With 4 bases clipped from V and 6 bases from J, the junction kept 12 bases outside the gene matches. The length of the CDR3 is 16 residues. CDR3 bases: TGTGCCAGTAGTAGGGGGGGCTTGCCAGGGGGTCAGCCCCAGCATTTT. This codes for CASSRGGLPGGQPQHF.

The chain joins TRBV24-1 to TRBJ2-3; D is unresolved. Trimming left V 9 bases short and J 4 bases short, with 7 bases between. The CDR3 is 11 residues long. The V gene's germline CDR1 is KGHDR and CDR2 SFDVKD. This CDR3 is CATVDADTQYF. CDR3 coding DNA: TGTGCCACCGTAGACGCAGATACGCAGTATTTT.

This clone occurred once. The rearrangement links TRBV14 to TRBJ1-2; 10 positions match TRBD1. From germline, CDR1 is SGHDN and CDR2 FVKESK. The length of the CDR3 is 18 residues. J lost 7 bases, V lost 4 bases, and 18 bases had no gene match. The CDR3 loop is CASSPIGTGARKVLGYTF. The CDR3, as DNA: TGTGCCAGCAGCCCAATCGGGACAGGGGCGCGCAAGGTCCTTGGCTACACCTTC.

The rearrangement links TRBV27 to TRBJ1-2; TRBD1 matches 8 bases. Per germline, CDR1 MNHEY and CDR2 SMNVEV (reference sequence). V dropped 3 bases and J dropped 4; count of bases not matched to a gene: 7. The CDR3 length is 15 residues. The CDR3 nucleotides read TGTGCCAGCAGTTTCCGAGGACAGGGTAGCTATGGCTACACCTTC. This gives the protein CASSFRGQGSYGYTF.

The chain is built from TRBV6-6 and TRBJ2-2; 9 bases are a match to TRBD2. The CDR3 has 15 amino acids. V was clipped by 6 bases and J by 6 bases; unmatched bases: 8. CDR1 is MNHNY, CDR2 SVGAGI, per germline (reference sequence). CDR3 nucleotide sequence: TGTGCCAGCAGAGATAGCGGGAGATCCTCCGGGGAGCTGTTTTTT. It specifies CASRDSGRSSGELFF.

The chain couples TRBV6-2 or TRBV6-3 to TRBJ1-1, with D possibly TRBD1 on 5 matching bases. The CDR3 spans 14 residues. V was cut by 2 bases and J by 0 bases, with 7 bases left in between. In germline, CDR1 is MNHEY, CDR2 SVGEGT. This CDR3 reads CASSYRGLNTEAFF. Written as DNA, the CDR3 is TGTGCCAGCAGTTACAGGGGCCTGAACACTGAAGCTTTCTTT.

The CDR3 DNA is TGTGCCAGCAGTTTACTCTCGGGACAGGGGGACTCCTACGAGCAGTACTTC. It specifies CASSLLSGQGDSYEQYF. The rearrangement joins TRBV27 to TRBJ2-7; TRBD1 matches at 11 bases. The germline CDR1 and CDR2 sequences are MNHEY and SMNVEV (reference sequence). With 2 bases clipped from V and 0 bases from J, the junction kept 6 bases outside the gene matches. This CDR3 spans 17 amino acids.

This sequence joins TRBV11-2 and TRBJ1-3; no reliable D call. V dropped 2 bases and J dropped 0 bases, with 8 bases sitting between them. Looked up from germline, CDR1 is SGHAT and CDR2 is FQNNGV. The CDR3 sequence is 15 residues long. CDR3 sequence: CASSLQQYSGNTIYF. The CDR3 coding sequence is TGTGCCAGCAGCTTACAACAGTACTCTGGAAACACCATATATTTT.

V is TRBV6-2 or TRBV6-3 and J is TRBJ1-2, with D perhaps matching TRBD1 (5 bases). Germline CDR1 reads MNHEY; CDR2 reads SVGEGT. Deletions cut 2 bases from V and 4 bases from J, with 11 bases between. This CDR3 has 14 amino acids. The CDR3 region has the DNA TGTGCCAGCAGTTACGGGGCTTCGAGCTATGGCTACACCTTC. Translated, it gives CASSYGASSYGYTF.

This sequence joins TRBV7-6 and TRBJ2-2, with unresolved D. The CDR3 runs to 15 residues. V lost 6 bases, J lost 0 bases, and 11 bases lay in between. Germline lookup yields CDR1 SGHVS and CDR2 FNYEAQ. The CDR3 reads CASRRLLPNTGELFF. DNA of the CDR3: TGTGCCAGCAGGCGATTACTACCGAACACCGGGGAGCTGTTTTTT. The full variable domain, rest sourced from reference TRBV7-6 and TRBJ2-2, is GAGVSQSPRYKVTKRGQDVALRCDPISGHVSLYWYRQALGQGPEFLTYFNYEAQQDKSGLPNDRFSAERPEGSISTLTIQRTEQRDSAMYRCASRRLLPNTGELFFGEGSRLTVL.

V and J are TRBV14 and TRBJ2-1; 7 bases line up with TRBD2. Losses at the gene ends were 2 bases for V and 5 bases for J; bases not matched to a gene: 9. Germline CDR1 reads SGHDN; CDR2 reads FVKESK. The CDR3 consists of 16 residues. The CDR3 loop is CASSQRRGVRNNEQFF. In nucleotides, the CDR3 is TGTGCCAGCAGCCAAAGACGGGGGGTAAGGAACAATGAGCAGTTCTTC.

CDR3 coding DNA: TGTGCCACCAGCAGGCCAAGACCTCGGACTAGCGGGAGAGTTCCCATTGAGCAGTTCTTC. This gives the protein CATSRPRPRTSGRVPIEQFF. This chain uses TRBV15 with TRBJ2-1; the match to TRBD2 covers 13 bases. There are 20 residues in the CDR3. Unmatched junction bases numbered 20, after V lost 3 bases and J lost 9 bases. Germline assignment: CDR1 LNHNV and CDR2 YYDKDF (reference sequence). Full variable domain (rest looked up from reference TRBV15 and TRBJ2-1): DAMVIQNPRYQVTQFGKPVTLSCSQTLNHNVMYWYQQKSSQAPKLLFHYYDKDFNNEADTPDNFQSRRPNTSFCFLDIRSPGLGDTAMYLCATSRPRPRTSGRVPIEQFFGPGTRLTVL.

V gene TRBV7-2 combines with J gene TRBJ1-2; D uncertain. Trimming took 1 base from V and 7 from J, leaving 16 bases between them. CDR1 and CDR2 (germline): SGHTA, FQGNSA. The CDR3 contains 15 residues. The CDR3 DNA sequence: TGTGCCAGCAGCTTAGATTTTGCCGCCTGGGGTGGCTACACCTTC. Its translation is CASSLDFAAWGGYTF.

The chain recombines TRBV18 with TRBJ1-6; D may be TRBD1 (6 bases). Germline V gene sequence: CDR1 KGHSH, CDR2 LQKENI. This CDR3 is 14 amino acids long. V lost 6 bases and J 7 bases, leaving 13 bases between the germline ends. The CDR3 here is CASSLDRKNSPLHF. The CDR3 nucleotides read TGTGCCAGCTCCCTGGACAGAAAAAATTCACCCCTCCACTTT.

The chain has TRBV2 and TRBJ1-6; tentatively, D is TRBD1 (6 bases). Per the germline V gene, CDR1 is SNHLY and CDR2 is FYNNEI. With 5 bases removed from V and 6 bases from J, the gap between germline ends came to 14 bases. The CDR3 loop spans 15 amino acids. The chain's CDR3 is CASSPQGHLNSPLHF. The CDR3, as DNA: TGTGCCAGCAGTCCCCAGGGACACCTTAATTCACCCCTCCACTTT.

This sequence joins TRBV24-1 and TRBJ1-5; D call uncertain. Per the germline V gene, CDR1 is KGHDR and CDR2 is SFDVKD. This CDR3 contains 14 residues. The ends were cut back, 3 bases at V and 4 bases at J, with 9 bases in the middle. The CDR3 protein is CATSDPRTNQPQHF. The DNA for the CDR3 is TGTGCCACCAGTGATCCTCGGACGAATCAGCCCCAGCATTTT.

The count of this clone is one. V usage is TRBV7-3 and J usage is TRBJ2-5; 8 bases line up with TRBD1. After removal of 3 bases from V and 3 bases from J, the junction contained 3 bases not matched to a gene. The CDR3 contains 14 residues. Germline CDR1 reads SGHTA; CDR2 reads FQGTGA. Here the CDR3 DNA reads TGTGCCAGCAGCTTTACAGGGGGAGAAGAGACCCAGTACTTC. Protein: CASSFTGGEETQYF.

The CDR3 spells CSAAAPVTQYF. The CDR3 DNA is TGCAGCGCCGCCGCCCCCGTTACGCAGTATTTT. The chain has TRBV29-1 and TRBJ2-3, with no clear D. This CDR3 is 11 amino acids long. Between the trimmed V and J ends, which lost 7 bases and 8 bases, there was a span of 13 bases. The V gene's germline CDR1 is SQVTM and CDR2 ANQGSEA.

This clone was seen once. J is TRBJ1-1 and V is TRBV5-1, with D possibly TRBD1 on 5 matching bases. Germline-derived CDR1 and CDR2 are SGHRS and YFSETQ. The CDR3 covers 15 residues. The V end lost 0 bases, the J end lost 5 bases, and 14 bases lay between the germline ends. CDR3 in amino acids: CASSLVGQGGTEAFF. CDR3 in DNA: TGCGCCAGCAGCTTGGTAGGTCAGGGTGGGACTGAAGCTTTCTTT.

The chain has TRBV7-2 and TRBJ1-1; D is undetermined. Germline V lookup: CDR1 SGHTA, CDR2 FQGNSA. Trimming stripped 1 base from V and 3 bases from J, with 6 bases between. The CDR3 loop spans 13 amino acids. The CDR3 reads CASSLEEYTEAFF. CDR3 DNA sequence: TGTGCCAGCAGCTTAGAAGAGTACACTGAAGCTTTCTTT.

V and J are TRBV29-1 and TRBJ2-1; D unresolved. Trimming took 7 bases from V and 7 from J, leaving 11 bases between them. Germline V gene data show CDR1 as SQVTM and CDR2 as ANQGSEA. This CDR3 region has 11 residues. Here the CDR3 DNA reads TGCAGCGACTTTTTTACGAATGAGCAGTTCTTC. Translated: CSDFFTNEQFF.

V is TRBV5-4 and J is TRBJ2-3, with 9 bases matching TRBD1. The CDR3 is 15 residues long. V shed 0 bases and J 3 bases; nucleotides not matched to a gene: 2. CDR1 and CDR2 (germline): SGHNT, YYREEE (reference sequence). CDR3 in amino acids: CASSLDGTGTDTQYF. The CDR3 DNA reads TGTGCCAGCAGCTTGGACGGGACAGGGACAGATACGCAGTATTTT. The full variable domain, with the rest looked up from reference TRBV5-4 and TRBJ2-3, is ETGVTQSPTHLIKTRGQQVTLRCSSQSGHNTVSWYQQALGQGPQFIFQYYREEENGRGNFPPRFSGLQFPNYSSELNVNALELDDSALYLCASSLDGTGTDTQYFGPGTRLTVL.

This chain uses TRBV4-2 with TRBJ1-1; D possibly corresponds to TRBD1 (5 bases). With 6 bases removed from V and 6 bases from J, the gap between germline ends came to 14 bases. The CDR3 extends over 13 amino acids. Germline V CDR1 and CDR2: LGHNA, YNFKEQ. In DNA form, the CDR3 reads TGTGCCAGCAGTCTCCCCGGGGGGGCTGAAGCTTTCTTT. Its translation is CASSLPGGAEAFF.